This entry lists 27 T cell receptor beta chains sequenced from one sample in a study of blood T cell repertoires in COVID-19. Assay: immunoSEQ multiplex PCR; the TCRdb copy retains only in-frame clones and omits some. The sample holds about 210,000 clones, 81% seen once. The source material was PBMCs or T cells enriched from blood (not recorded which). The receptors were gathered from a woman aged 50 to 65 with acute COVID-19.

This clone was recorded a few times. The chain carries TRBV30 and TRBJ2-3, with 11 bases that match TRBD2. Germline CDR1 reads GTSNPN; CDR2 reads SVGIG (reference sequence). This CDR3 has 18 amino acids. The trim removed 7 bases at V and 2 bases at J, leaving 17 bases unmatched. The DNA of the CDR3 is TGTGCCTCATTAAACAGGGGCAGACTAGCGGGACACACAGATACGCAGTATTTT. This translates into CASLNRGRLAGHTDTQYF.

The rearrangement joins TRBV29-1 to TRBJ2-7; 9 bases line up with TRBD2. The J segment lost 7 bases and the V segment lost 4 bases, leaving 8 bases of the junction unmatched. The CDR3 extends over 13 amino acids. In germline, CDR1 is SQVTM, CDR2 ANQGSEA. CDR3: CSVGGLAGPEQYF. Here the CDR3 DNA reads TGCAGCGTTGGGGGGCTAGCGGGACCGGAGCAGTACTTC.

This clone occurred many times. The rearrangement links TRBV4-3 to TRBJ1-4, with D uncertain. CDR1 is LGHNA, CDR2 YSLEER, per germline. The length of the CDR3 is 14 residues. V lost 0 bases and J 5 bases, leaving 7 bases between the germline ends. The CDR3 loop is CASSQETGNEKLFF. The CDR3, as DNA: TGCGCCAGCAGCCAAGAAACCGGGAATGAAAAACTGTTTTTT.

The chain carries TRBV7-6 and TRBJ2-7, with TRBD1 matching over 10 bases. V shed 5 bases and J 6 bases; nucleotides not matched to a gene: 10. This CDR3 comprises 15 residues. Germline values: CDR1 SGHVS, CDR2 FNYEAQ. DNA for the CDR3: TGTGCCAGCAGCGCCCAGGGGACAGGGGATGCCGAGCAGTACTTC. It codes for CASSAQGTGDAEQYF.

The chain links TRBV6-1 to TRBJ2-3; D perhaps matches TRBD2 (7 bases). The CDR3 is 16 residues long. Germline V gene sequence: CDR1 MNHNS, CDR2 SASEGT. Trimming shortened V by 4 bases and J by 3 bases, and 17 bases separated the two germline ends. The CDR3 sequence: CASSALPRGLTDTQYF. CDR3 DNA: TGTGCCAGCAGTGCCCTCCCGCGGGGGCTAACAGATACGCAGTATTTT.

This clone was picked up many times. V is TRBV11-2 and J is TRBJ2-7, with D maybe TRBD2 (7 bases). CDR1 is SGHAT and CDR2 is FQNNGV in the germline V gene. Trimming stripped 5 bases from V and 3 bases from J, with 17 bases between. CDR3 length: 15 residues. The CDR3 coding sequence is TGTGCCAGCAGCCCCCGCCGGGGGGCTGTCTACGAGCAGTACTTC. This translates into CASSPRRGAVYEQYF.

The chain couples TRBV7-2 to TRBJ1-1; 8 nucleotides line up with TRBD1. There are 15 residues in the CDR3. Losses at the gene ends were 2 bases for V and 6 bases for J; bases not matched to a gene: 8. Germline V CDR1 and CDR2: SGHTA, FQGNSA. CDR3 region: CASSLKGTGISEAFF. Here the CDR3 DNA reads TGTGCCAGCAGCTTAAAGGGGACAGGAATATCTGAAGCTTTCTTT.

The J gene is TRBJ1-4, the V gene TRBV30, with 10 bases lining up with TRBD1. The CDR3 runs 15 residues. Trimming at V came to 1 base and at J to 6 bases, leaving 5 bases not matched to a gene. Germline CDR1 and CDR2: GTSNPN and SVGIG (reference sequence). CDR3 nucleotides: TGTGCCTGGAGTGGACAGGGGGCGCAGGATGAAAAACTGTTTTTT. It translates to CAWSGQGAQDEKLFF.

The rearrangement joins TRBV13 to TRBJ1-2, with 10 bases fitting TRBD1. This CDR3 region has 18 residues. Germline CDR1 is PRHDT and CDR2 is FYEKMQ (reference sequence). Germline trimming cut 5 bases from V and 1 base from J; bases unmatched to any gene: 13. In nucleotides, the CDR3 is TGTGCCAGCAGCCGAATTTACGGGACAGGGGTTCATAACTATGGCTACACCTTC. It specifies CASSRIYGTGVHNYGYTF.

V is TRBV24-1 and J is TRBJ2-5, with D possibly TRBD2 on 6 matching bases. The ends were cut back, 0 bases at V and 1 base at J, with 14 bases in the middle. Per the germline V gene, CDR1 is KGHDR and CDR2 is SFDVKD. The CDR3 covers 17 residues. CDR3 region: CATSDLGPSVGQETQYF. CDR3 DNA sequence: TGTGCCACCAGTGATTTGGGGCCTAGCGTGGGCCAAGAGACCCAGTACTTC.

The J gene is TRBJ2-1, the V gene TRBV18; 8 nucleotides match TRBD1. The CDR3 runs 16 residues. Per the germline V gene, CDR1 is KGHSH and CDR2 is LQKENI. Germline trimming cut 4 bases from V and 7 bases from J; bases unmatched to any gene: 12. CDR3 loop: CASSLGQGGPGNEQFF. The CDR3 bases are TGTGCCAGCTCACTAGGACAGGGCGGCCCGGGTAATGAGCAGTTCTTC.

In the case of this clone: Germline and junction disagree at one end, which may indicate a read error. V usage is TRBV6-5 and J usage is TRBJ1-5; weak D call: TRBD1 (5 bases). The CDR3 runs to 15 residues. CDR1 is MNHEY and CDR2 is SVGAGI in the germline V gene. Here the CDR3 reads CASRPDRTSYQPQHF. In DNA form, the CDR3 reads TGTGCCAGCAGGCCCGACAGAACTAGCTATCAGCCCCAGCATTTT.

J is TRBJ2-7 and V is TRBV19; perhaps TRBD2 as D (5 bases). Germline V gives CDR1 LNHDA, CDR2 SQIVND (reference sequence). This CDR3 has 15 amino acids. V lost 3 bases, J lost 0 bases, and 12 bases lay in between. The CDR3 loop is CASSIQGLSSYEQYF. The CDR3 DNA is TGTGCCAGTAGTATCCAAGGACTTTCCTCCTACGAGCAGTACTTC.

V gene TRBV5-4 combines with J gene TRBJ2-3; 11 nucleotides align to TRBD2. Germline V lookup: CDR1 SGHNT, CDR2 YYREEE (reference sequence). CDR3 length: 15 amino acids. Trimming at V came to 4 bases and at J to 9 bases, leaving 10 bases not matched to a gene. The CDR3 nucleotides are TGTGCCAGCAGCCTAGCGGGGGGTACTACCGGCACGCAGTATTTT. Translation: CASSLAGGTTGTQYF. Based on the CDR3 plus reference TRBV5-4 and TRBJ2-3, the full variable domain is ETGVTQSPTHLIKTRGQQVTLRCSSQSGHNTVSWYQQALGQGPQFIFQYYREEENGRGNFPPRFSGLQFPNYSSELNVNALELDDSALYLCASSLAGGTTGTQYFGPGTRLTVL.

The chain links TRBV6-4 to TRBJ1-5, with D maybe TRBD1 (6 bases). The CDR3 is made up of 14 amino acids. The V gene's germline CDR1 is MRHNA and CDR2 SNTAGT. Trimming cost V 7 bases and J 5 bases, with 15 bases left between them. The CDR3 spells CASTWRTVHQPQHF. The CDR3 coding sequence is TGTGCCAGCACTTGGCGGACAGTTCATCAGCCCCAGCATTTT.

This clone has a handful of counts. The chain combines TRBV4-1 with TRBJ2-3; 15 bases match TRBD2. Germline V gene sequence: CDR1 MGHRA, CDR2 YSYEKL. CDR3 length: 20 amino acids. The J segment lost 0 bases and the V segment lost 1 base, leaving 8 bases of the junction unmatched. CDR3 residues: CASSQVAGTSGGFSTDTQYF. CDR3 in DNA: TGCGCCAGCAGCCAAGTGGCCGGGACTAGCGGGGGGTTTAGCACAGATACGCAGTATTTT.

The chain joins TRBV10-3 to TRBJ1-3; D might be TRBD1 (6 bases). Germline values: CDR1 ENHRY, CDR2 SYGVKD. The CDR3 totals 14 residues. Trimming left V 6 bases short and J 0 bases short, with 9 bases between. The CDR3 DNA follows: TGTGCCATCAGCGGACAGATCTCTGGAAACACCATATATTTT. This codes for CAISGQISGNTIYF.

This clone occurred many times. The chain joins TRBV19 to TRBJ2-2; D might be TRBD2 (6 bases). Germline CDR1 is LNHDA and CDR2 is SQIVND (reference sequence). V was clipped by 6 bases and J by 4 bases, with 12 bases between them. The CDR3 consists of 14 residues. The CDR3 loop is CASRGGGPTGELFF. The CDR3 coding sequence is TGTGCCAGTAGGGGGGGAGGCCCCACCGGGGAGCTGTTTTTT.

This clone was detected a few times. The chain recombines TRBV5-5 with TRBJ2-7; 7 bases are a match to TRBD1. The CDR3 runs 13 residues. CDR1 is SGHKS and CDR2 is YYEKEE in the germline V gene (reference sequence). The ends lost 4 bases at V and 3 bases at J; junction bases unmatched: 4. DNA for the CDR3: TGTGCCAGCAGCCACAGACAGGGCTACGAGCAGTACTTC. Protein product: CASSHRQGYEQYF.

This sequence joins TRBV28 and TRBJ2-2; 14 bases match TRBD2. The CDR3 contains 15 residues. Germline lookup yields CDR1 MDHEN and CDR2 SYDVKM. Trimming took 6 bases from V and 6 from J; bases not matched to a gene: 3. The CDR3 region is CASSPGLAGAGELFF. The CDR3 DNA follows: TGTGCCAGCAGCCCGGGACTAGCGGGAGCCGGGGAGCTGTTTTTT.

V usage is TRBV30 and J usage is TRBJ2-5; TRBD2 matches 8 bases. Unmatched junction bases numbered 9, after V lost 4 bases and J lost 8 bases. The CDR3 is made up of 13 amino acids. CDR1 and CDR2 (germline): GTSNPN, SVGIG (reference sequence). The CDR3 nucleotides read TGTGCCTGGAAGCTAGCGGGCGGCGGTACCCAGTACTTC. The encoded protein is CAWKLAGGGTQYF.

The chain uses TRBV6-5 and TRBJ1-2, with 9 bases fitting TRBD1. The CDR3 is 14 residues long. The V segment lost 4 bases and the J segment 2 bases; nucleotides outside the gene matches: 2. Germline-derived CDR1 and CDR2 are MNHEY and SVGAGI. The CDR3 here is CASSFGQGNYGYTF. The CDR3 nucleotides are TGTGCCAGCAGTTTTGGACAGGGGAACTATGGCTACACCTTC.

The chain has TRBV7-2 and TRBJ2-3, with TRBD2 as a possible D gene (6 bases). The CDR3 is 15 amino acids. With 3 bases removed from V and 2 bases from J, the gap between germline ends came to 12 bases. Germline V lookup: CDR1 SGHTA, CDR2 FQGNSA. CDR3 protein: CASSFQRGLTDTQYF. CDR3 nucleotide sequence: TGTGCCAGCAGCTTTCAACGGGGACTCACAGATACGCAGTATTTT.

This chain connects TRBV24-1 to TRBJ2-3; TRBD2 matches at 12 bases. CDR1 is KGHDR and CDR2 is SFDVKD in the germline V gene. The CDR3 length is 17 residues. The ends lost 3 bases at V and 3 bases at J; junction bases unmatched: 6. In DNA, the CDR3 is TGTGCCACCAGTGATCGACGGACTAGCGGGGTTACAGATACGCAGTATTTT. As protein: CATSDRRTSGVTDTQYF.

The chain uses TRBV7-2 and TRBJ1-4; TRBD1 aligns across 9 bases. V lost 3 bases and J lost 3; bases outside the gene matches: 5. This CDR3 comprises 16 residues. The V gene's germline CDR1 is SGHTA and CDR2 FQGNSA. The CDR3 nucleotides are TGTGCCAGCAGCTTCGACAGGGGGGGACCTAATGAAAAACTGTTTTTT. It specifies CASSFDRGGPNEKLFF.

V gene TRBV5-8 combines with J gene TRBJ2-2; possible D gene TRBD2, 5 bases. CDR3 length equals 13 residues. Trimming stripped 5 bases from V and 5 bases from J, with 10 bases between. The V gene's germline CDR1 is SGHTS and CDR2 YDEGEE. The CDR3: CASREDRTGELFF. The CDR3 DNA is TGTGCCAGCAGGGAGGACCGGACCGGGGAGCTGTTTTTT.

This chain links TRBV18 with TRBJ2-3; 8 nucleotides match TRBD2. Germline CDR1 reads KGHSH; CDR2 reads LQKENI. The CDR3 spans 15 residues. The V gene end was trimmed by 4 bases and the J gene end by 2 bases; junction bases not matched to a gene: 5. CDR3 amino acids: CASSLQRGSTDTQYF. The CDR3 DNA reads TGTGCCAGCTCACTCCAGCGGGGGTCCACAGATACGCAGTATTTT.